This T cell receptor beta chain stems from a study of control samples from healthy donors and cancer patients. Sequenced by immunoSEQ multiplex PCR; TCRdb stores in-frame clones only, minus some. In the table there are around 51,000 clones, 75% to 85% of which are singletons. V lost 5 bases and J lost 0; bases outside the gene matches: 6. The CDR3 contains 16 residues. Germline CDR1 and CDR2: SGHVS and FQNEAQ. The material sequenced was blood. The chain is built from TRBV7-8 and TRBJ1-3, with TRBD1 matching over 8 bases. This TCR was sampled from a man aged 65 to 79 in good health. CDR3 sequence: CASSIQTGGSGNTIYF. CDR3 nucleotides: TGTGCCAGCAGCATTCAAACAGGGGGCTCTGGAAACACCATATATTTT.